This T cell receptor (beta chain) was sequenced in a study of CD8+CD57+ T cells in acquired aplastic anemia. Overall study context: The average for DNA from sorted CD4+ and CD8+ cells was 2.5 to 4 ug. Some 9.9 million reads were obtained on average for healthy donor CD4+ cells.

Trimming shortened V by 8 bases and J by 2 bases, and 12 bases separated the two germline ends. The CDR3 sequence is 13 residues long. From germline, CDR1 is MNHNS and CDR2 SASEGT. Points on this clonotype: Its antigen is undetermined.

Template material for TCR beta VDJ and CDR3 profiling consisted of genomic DNA. TCRdb fed the reads into MiXCR, producing one record per CDR3 protein. The sample has about 210,000 distinct CDR3 sequences, 34% seen once. Study-level results: It was found that roughly 29 CD8+ CDR3 sequences were shared between patients and controls.

The TCR sequence derives from a human donor in good health, serving as a control. The genes are TRBV6-1 and TRBJ1-1; D ambiguous. Sequences were obtained from sorted CD4+, CD8+, or CD8+CD57+ T cells (not recorded which) from PBMCs. The CDR3 loop is CASGGKRNTEAFF. In nucleotides, the CDR3 is TGTGCCAGCGGCGGGAAGCGAAACACTGAAGCTTTCTTT.